These 17 T cell receptor beta chains were sequenced from one sample in a study of CD8+ T cells in alopecia areata. Treatment in this sample: oral pan-JAK inhibitor, 5-10 mg twice daily. Extracted from the samples, RNA was reverse transcribed into cDNA to serve as the sequencing template. Profiled with immunoSEQ multiplex PCR; TCRdb holds only in-frame clones, not every one. This sample has about 110,000 clones, with roughly three fifths found just once. The specimen was CD8+ T cells sorted from blood, collected at week 24, from a patient treated with tofacitinib. The receptors were sampled from a human donor with alopecia areata.

A single count supports this clone. V and J are TRBV5-1 and TRBJ1-1, with D tentatively TRBD1 (5 bases). Trimming left V 0 bases short and J 3 bases short, with 24 bases between. Germline V lookup: CDR1 SGHRS, CDR2 YFSETQ. The CDR3 is 19 amino acids. The CDR3 sequence is CASSLVGNSGLGEDTEAFF. CDR3 coding DNA: TGCGCCAGCAGCTTGGTGGGGAACAGTGGACTGGGGGAGGACACTGAAGCTTTCTTT.

In its sample, this clone was seen once. The V and J genes are TRBV18 and TRBJ1-2; perhaps TRBD1 as D (5 bases). V was shortened by 5 bases and J by 3 bases, with 13 bases between the two germline ends. CDR3 length equals 14 residues. Germline loops: CDR1 KGHSH, CDR2 LQKENI. This chain's CDR3 is CASSADTEDYGYTF. CDR3 nucleotide sequence: TGTGCCAGCTCAGCGGACACAGAGGACTATGGCTACACCTTC.

CDR3 nucleotide sequence: TGTGCCAGCAGCGCACCGGGACGAAAAGAGACCCAGTACTTC. Its protein product is CASSAPGRKETQYF. V is TRBV9 and J is TRBJ2-5; D may be TRBD1 or TRBD2 (5 bases each). Germline values: CDR1 SGDLS, CDR2 YYNGEE. V was cut by 3 bases and J by 3 bases, with 12 bases left in between. The CDR3 has 14 amino acids. The entire variable domain, with the rest obtained from reference TRBV9 and TRBJ2-5, is as follows: DSGVTQTPKHLITATGQRVTLRCSPRSGDLSVYWYQQSLDQGLQFLIQYYNGEERAKGNILERFSAQQFPDLHSELNLSSLELGDSALYFCASSAPGRKETQYFGPGTRLLVL.

The rearrangement links TRBV10-3 to TRBJ1-4; 9 bases match TRBD1. The CDR3 is 16 residues long. After removal of 0 bases from V and 8 bases from J, the junction contained 7 bases not matched to a gene. Germline lookup yields CDR1 ENHRY and CDR2 SYGVKD. CDR3 DNA: TGTGCCATCAGTGAGTCGAAGAGGACAGGGGCGGAAAAACTGTTTTTT. Amino acids: CAISESKRTGAEKLFF.

V gene TRBV10-2 combines with J gene TRBJ1-5; TRBD1 might be the D (5 bases). Trimming removed 3 bases from V and 0 bases from J, with 9 bases in between. Germline V gives CDR1 WSHSY, CDR2 SAAADI. The CDR3 is made up of 15 amino acids. In DNA form, the CDR3 reads TGCGCCAGCAGTGAAGTGGGACTTAGCAATCAGCCCCAGCATTTT. This encodes CASSEVGLSNQPQHF.

This clone was recorded only once. This chain links TRBV5-6 with TRBJ2-4; maybe TRBD1 (6 bases). V was pared by 0 bases and J by 6 bases, with 13 bases between. Germline values: CDR1 SGHDT, CDR2 YYEEEE. CDR3 length: 15 amino acids. The CDR3 protein is CASSLGQGIRNIQYF. The CDR3 DNA reads TGTGCCAGCAGCTTGGGGCAGGGGATTCGAAACATTCAGTACTTC.

The chain joins TRBV19 to TRBJ2-1, with TRBD1 identical over 7 bases. The V gene end was trimmed by 11 bases and the J gene end by 9 bases; junction bases not matched to a gene: 19. The germline V gene encodes CDR1 LNHDA and CDR2 SQIVND (reference sequence). The CDR3 covers 15 residues. As DNA, the CDR3 is TGTGCCTCCTCACTGGAGACAGGGCTATTTGTTGAGCAGTTCTTC. This codes for CASSLETGLFVEQFF.

The chain is built from TRBV13 and TRBJ2-6; maybe TRBD1 (6 bases). The V gene's germline CDR1 is PRHDT and CDR2 FYEKMQ (reference sequence). There are 16 residues in the CDR3. V was shortened by 5 bases and J by 0 bases, with 11 bases between the two germline ends. For the CDR3, the DNA is TGTGCCAGCAGCCAAACAGGGTTCTCTGGGGCCAACGTCCTGACTTTC. The encoded protein is CASSQTGFSGANVLTF.

The chain has TRBV7-8 and TRBJ1-5, with a tentative D call TRBD1 (5 bases). The CDR3 loop spans 15 amino acids. The ends were cut back, 4 bases at V and 0 bases at J, with 10 bases in the middle. The germline CDR1 and CDR2 sequences are SGHVS and FQNEAQ. CDR3 amino acids: CASSYRKGSNQPQHF. The CDR3 coding sequence is TGTGCCAGCAGCTACAGGAAAGGTAGCAATCAGCCCCAGCATTTT.

V usage is TRBV11-2 and J usage is TRBJ2-1; D may match TRBD1 or TRBD2 (6 bases each). The germline V gene encodes CDR1 SGHAT and CDR2 FQNNGV. The CDR3 spans 15 residues. Trimming pared 6 bases from V and 9 bases from J, leaving 21 bases between. CDR3 loop: CASRPNSGGLVEQFF. The CDR3 DNA is TGTGCCAGCAGGCCCAATAGTGGGGGGCTCGTTGAGCAGTTCTTC.

The chain recombines TRBV2 with TRBJ1-1; possibly TRBD1 for D (6 bases). This CDR3 is 16 amino acids long. V gave up 3 bases and J gave up 3 bases, with 17 bases separating them. CDR1 and CDR2 from the germline V gene are SNHLY and FYNNEI. The CDR3 region is CASSDTGHPRDTEAFF. For the CDR3, the DNA is TGTGCCAGCAGTGATACGGGACACCCCCGGGACACTGAAGCTTTCTTT.

This chain uses TRBV6-1 with TRBJ1-5, with D possibly matching TRBD1 (5 bases). Germline V gene lookup returns CDR1 MNHNS and CDR2 SASEGT. The CDR3 is 14 residues long. Trimming removed 3 bases at V and 6 bases at J, with 12 bases between. CDR3 sequence (DNA): TGTGCCAGCAGTGAGCGAGACGGGGGTCAGCCCCAGCATTTT. Translation gives CASSERDGGQPQHF.

This chain joins TRBV4-1 and TRBJ2-1; TRBD2 might be the D (5 bases). Germline V gene sequence: CDR1 MGHRA, CDR2 YSYEKL. V was cut by 1 base and J by 4 bases, with 14 bases left in between. This CDR3 spans 16 amino acids. This CDR3 is CASSQAGIGQYNEQFF. CDR3 nucleotide sequence: TGCGCCAGCAGCCAAGCCGGGATTGGGCAATACAATGAGCAGTTCTTC.

This clone was seen just once. The chain's CDR3 is CASSFSGTGSIYEQYF. The CDR3 DNA reads as TGTGCCAGCAGTTTCTCCGGGACAGGGAGCATCTACGAGCAGTACTTC. The V and J genes are TRBV14 and TRBJ2-7; 9 nucleotides agree with TRBD1. CDR1 and CDR2 (germline): SGHDN, FVKESK. This CDR3 contains 16 residues. V was pared by 6 bases and J by 3 bases, with 12 bases of the junction left unmatched.

CDR3 DNA: TGTGCCTGGAGTACAAGCTACGCGGGAAATGAGCAGTTCTTC. As protein: CAWSTSYAGNEQFF. The chain couples TRBV30 to TRBJ2-1; possibly TRBD2 for D (6 bases). V lost 2 bases and J 7 bases, leaving 15 bases between the germline ends. The CDR3 spans 14 residues. Germline CDR1 and CDR2: GTSNPN and SVGIG (reference sequence). The full variable domain, completed using reference TRBV30 and TRBJ2-1, is SQTIHQWPATLVQPVGSPLSLECTVEGTSNPNLYWYRQAAGRGLQLLFYSVGIGQISSEVPQNLSASRPQDRQFILSSKKLLLSDSGFYLCAWSTSYAGNEQFFGPGTRLTVL.

The chain couples TRBV4-1 to TRBJ2-7; TRBD1 matches 7 bases. The CDR3 spans 14 residues. The V segment lost 0 bases and the J segment 5 bases; nucleotides outside the gene matches: 4. Germline-derived CDR1 and CDR2 are MGHRA and YSYEKL. DNA for the CDR3: TGCGCCAGCAGCCAAGAAGACAGGGCGGACGAGCAGTACTTC. As protein: CASSQEDRADEQYF.

There are a few counts of this clone. V gene TRBV29-1 combines with J gene TRBJ2-5; possible D gene TRBD1, 6 bases. Trimming stripped 1 base from V and 6 bases from J, with 9 bases between. The CDR3 runs to 12 residues. The germline V gene encodes CDR1 SQVTM and CDR2 ANQGSEA. Here the CDR3 DNA reads TGCAGCGTTGAAGTACAGGGTCAGACCCAGTACTTC. This gives the protein CSVEVQGQTQYF.